Listed below are T cell receptor beta chains from one sample, sequenced in a study of control samples from healthy donors and cancer patients. Here immunoSEQ multiplex PCR was the method, and the copy in TCRdb shows in-frame clones only, minus some. The data contain roughly 100,000 clones, 80% to 90% of them seen just once; the ten biggest clones take up roughly an eighth. Sequenced: blood. Receptors were obtained from a woman aged 45-65 years in good health. Both conserved end residues are part of each CDR3. A D gene is named only where the DNA matches it firmly. Clone size, where shown, is once, few, many, or a class for clones that have expanded.

clone_size: once
v_call: TRBV11-3
j_call: TRBJ2-1
d_call: TRBD1
cdr3_nt: TGTGCCAGCAGCTTAGCGCTGACAGGGGCTATCTCCTACAATGAGCAGTTCTTC
cdr3_aa: CASSLALTGAISYNEQFF

clone_size: NA
v_call: TRBV5-1
j_call: TRBJ1-3
d_call: NA
cdr3_nt: TGCGCCAGCAGCTTGCCGACTTCACTCTCTGGAAACACCATATATTTT
cdr3_aa: CASSLPTSLSGNTIYF

clone_size: NA
v_call: TRBV2
j_call: TRBJ1-4
d_call: NA
cdr3_nt: TGTGCCAGCAGTTCGGGACGGAAGTATGAAAAACTGTTTTTT
cdr3_aa: CASSSGRKYEKLFF

clone_size: few
v_call: TRBV10-3
j_call: TRBJ1-4
d_call: TRBD1
cdr3_nt: TGTGCCATCAGCGACAGGGAGGGTCGAACTAATGAAAAACTGTTTTTT
cdr3_aa: CAISDREGRTNEKLFF

clone_size: NA
v_call: TRBV5-4
j_call: TRBJ2-2
d_call: TRBD1
cdr3_nt: TGTGCCAGCAGCTCTATGGGACAGGGGGCGCGAGGGGAGCTGTTTTTT
cdr3_aa: CASSSMGQGARGELFF

clone_size: NA
v_call: TRBV5-4
j_call: TRBJ2-4
d_call: TRBD1
cdr3_nt: TGTGCCAGCAGCCCGACACTGGGACAGGGGAAAAACATTCAGTACTTC
cdr3_aa: CASSPTLGQGKNIQYF

clone_size: NA
v_call: TRBV27
j_call: TRBJ1-5
d_call: NA
cdr3_nt: TGTGCCAGCAGTTTAAGGCGGGGCTCAAACAATCAGCCCCAGCATTTT
cdr3_aa: CASSLRRGSNNQPQHF

clone_size: once
v_call: TRBV4-1
j_call: TRBJ2-5
d_call: NA
cdr3_nt: TGCGCCAGCAGCCAAGAAGGGACGGAGACCCAGTACTTC
cdr3_aa: CASSQEGTETQYF

clone_size: NA
v_call: TRBV5-1
j_call: TRBJ2-7
d_call: TRBD1
cdr3_nt: TGCGCCAGCAGCTTGGGGGGGGACAGGGGGCCCGAGCAGTACTTC
cdr3_aa: CASSLGGDRGPEQYF

clone_size: once
v_call: TRBV12-5
j_call: TRBJ2-1
d_call: NA
cdr3_nt: TGTGCTAGTGGTTTGAGTTTCTTGGACGGAGACAATGAGCAGTTCTTC
cdr3_aa: CASGLSFLDGDNEQFF

clone_size: NA
v_call: TRBV27
j_call: TRBJ2-5
d_call: NA
cdr3_nt: TGTGCCAGCAGTTTATTCGGCGCTCAGGAAACCCAGTACTTC
cdr3_aa: CASSLFGAQETQYF

clone_size: NA
v_call: TRBV7-9
j_call: TRBJ1-2
d_call: NA
cdr3_nt: TGTGCCAGCAGCTCATACGACAGGAACTATGGCTACACCTTC
cdr3_aa: CASSSYDRNYGYTF

clone_size: NA
v_call: TRBV7-2
j_call: TRBJ2-1
d_call: NA
cdr3_nt: TGTGCCAGCAGCTTAGTACTAGGATCCTACAATGAGCAGTTCTTC
cdr3_aa: CASSLVLGSYNEQFF

clone_size: NA
v_call: TRBV6-5
j_call: TRBJ1-2
d_call: NA
cdr3_nt: TGTGCCAGCAGCACCCAGCGGGGGGCCAACTATGGCTACACCTTC
cdr3_aa: CASSTQRGANYGYTF

clone_size: NA
v_call: TRBV20-1
j_call: TRBJ2-1
d_call: NA
cdr3_nt: TGCAGTGCTAGTCCCACTAGCAACGCCTACAATGAGCAGTTCTTC
cdr3_aa: CSASPTSNAYNEQFF

clone_size: NA
v_call: TRBV2
j_call: TRBJ2-7
d_call: TRBD1
cdr3_nt: TGTGCCAGCAGAGTAGGACAGGCTGGCTCCTACGAGCAGTACTTC
cdr3_aa: CASRVGQAGSYEQYF

clone_size: NA
v_call: TRBV6-5
j_call: TRBJ1-3
d_call: NA
cdr3_nt: TGTGCCAGCAGTTACACAGGGCCGGGAAACACCATATATTTT
cdr3_aa: CASSYTGPGNTIYF

clone_size: NA
v_call: TRBV28
j_call: TRBJ1-2
d_call: NA
cdr3_nt: TGTGCCATAAAAAGCTATGGCTACACCTTC
cdr3_aa: CAIKSYGYTF

clone_size: once
v_call: TRBV10-3
j_call: TRBJ1-2
d_call: TRBD1
cdr3_nt: TGTGCCATCGGGACAGGGACGATCTATGGCTACACCTTC
cdr3_aa: CAIGTGTIYGYTF

clone_size: NA
v_call: TRBV6-5
j_call: TRBJ2-5
d_call: TRBD1
cdr3_nt: TGTGCCAGCAGACACGGCCGACAGGGACAAGAGACCCAGTACTTC
cdr3_aa: CASRHGRQGQETQYF

clone_size: NA
v_call: TRBV19
j_call: TRBJ2-7
d_call: TRBD1
cdr3_nt: TGTGCCAGTAGTATCCAGGACAGGGCCTCCTACGAGCAGTACTTC
cdr3_aa: CASSIQDRASYEQYF

clone_size: once
v_call: TRBV3-1/TRBV3-2
j_call: TRBJ2-7
d_call: NA
cdr3_nt: TGTGCCAGCAGTCCAGGAACCTACGAGCAGTACTTC
cdr3_aa: CASSPGTYEQYF

clone_size: NA
v_call: TRBV27
j_call: TRBJ1-6
d_call: NA
cdr3_nt: TGTGCCAGCACCTCCCCCGTCAGGGGAACCCTCCACTTT
cdr3_aa: CASTSPVRGTLHF

clone_size: NA
v_call: TRBV7-7
j_call: TRBJ2-7
d_call: NA
cdr3_nt: TGTGCTAGCAGCTTAGGGACAATCTACGAGCAGTACTTC
cdr3_aa: CASSLGTIYEQYF

clone_size: NA
v_call: TRBV9
j_call: TRBJ2-1
d_call: NA
cdr3_nt: TGTGCCAGCAGCGTAGAGGGAGGAGTCGGAGAGCAGTTCTTC
cdr3_aa: CASSVEGGVGEQFF

clone_size: NA
v_call: TRBV5-8
j_call: TRBJ2-2
d_call: TRBD2
cdr3_nt: TGTGCCAGCAGCTTACGCGGGGGGGACACCGGGGAGCTGTTTTTT
cdr3_aa: CASSLRGGDTGELFF

clone_size: NA
v_call: TRBV7-9
j_call: TRBJ2-7
d_call: NA
cdr3_nt: TGTGCCAGCAGCTTAGCATTCCAGGAGCAGTACTTC
cdr3_aa: CASSLAFQEQYF

clone_size: once
v_call: TRBV10-3
j_call: TRBJ2-3
d_call: NA
cdr3_nt: TGTGCCATCAGTGACATATTGATTAGCGGATTAGATACGCAGTATTTT
cdr3_aa: CAISDILISGLDTQYF

clone_size: NA
v_call: TRBV21-1
j_call: TRBJ2-7
d_call: NA
cdr3_nt: TGTGCCAGCAGCAAATTACGAGGGTTCACCTACGAGCAGTACTTC
cdr3_aa: CASSKLRGFTYEQYF

clone_size: NA
v_call: TRBV30
j_call: TRBJ2-2
d_call: TRBD1
cdr3_nt: TGTGCCTACCGACAGGGGGCGAACACCGGGGAGCTGTTTTTT
cdr3_aa: CAYRQGANTGELFF

clone_size: NA
v_call: TRBV27
j_call: TRBJ2-1
d_call: NA
cdr3_nt: TGTGCCAGCAGTTTCCCATGGTCGAATGAGCAGTTCTTC
cdr3_aa: CASSFPWSNEQFF

clone_size: NA
v_call: TRBV10-3
j_call: TRBJ1-5
d_call: NA
cdr3_nt: TGTGCCATCAGTGAAGAATTAGACAAGGGGCCCCAGCATTTT
cdr3_aa: CAISEELDKGPQHF

clone_size: NA
v_call: TRBV27
j_call: TRBJ1-5
d_call: NA
cdr3_nt: TGTGCCAGCAGTTCCACCCTGACGGTTCTTAGCAATCAGCCCCAGCATTTT
cdr3_aa: CASSSTLTVLSNQPQHF

clone_size: NA
v_call: TRBV7-9
j_call: TRBJ2-4
d_call: NA
cdr3_nt: TGTGCCAGCAGCTTAGCTAGAAGTTCAGGATTCAAAAACATTCAGTACTTC
cdr3_aa: CASSLARSSGFKNIQYF

clone_size: NA
v_call: TRBV2
j_call: TRBJ2-2
d_call: TRBD2
cdr3_nt: TGTGCCAGCAGAATACTAGCGGCGAACACCGGGGAGCTGTTTTTT
cdr3_aa: CASRILAANTGELFF

clone_size: once
v_call: TRBV3-1/TRBV3-2
j_call: TRBJ1-1
d_call: NA
cdr3_nt: TGTGCCAGCAGCCAAGATAGTCGGGGGCAGGCTTTCTTT
cdr3_aa: CASSQDSRGQAFF

clone_size: NA
v_call: TRBV7-3
j_call: TRBJ1-1
d_call: TRBD1
cdr3_nt: TGTGCCAGCAGCTTAAGAGGACAGGGGGCGATTTACACTGAAGCTTTCTTT
cdr3_aa: CASSLRGQGAIYTEAFF

clone_size: NA
v_call: TRBV14
j_call: TRBJ1-6
d_call: NA
cdr3_nt: TGTGCCAGCAGCCAAACCTCCGGACCTGTAAAAGGGTCACCCCTCCACTTT
cdr3_aa: CASSQTSGPVKGSPLHF

clone_size: NA
v_call: TRBV30
j_call: TRBJ1-4
d_call: TRBD1
cdr3_nt: TGTGCCTGGAGAGCCATGGACAGGGGTAGACTGTTTTTT
cdr3_aa: CAWRAMDRGRLFF

clone_size: NA
v_call: TRBV19
j_call: TRBJ1-2
d_call: NA
cdr3_nt: TGTGCCAGTGGGGCCCGGGACAACTATGGCTACACCTTC
cdr3_aa: CASGARDNYGYTF

clone_size: NA
v_call: TRBV6-1
j_call: TRBJ1-2
d_call: NA
cdr3_nt: TGTGCCAGCAGTGAAGCGCTATCAGCCTCCTATGGCTACACCTTC
cdr3_aa: CASSEALSASYGYTF

clone_size: NA
v_call: TRBV7-8
j_call: TRBJ2-2
d_call: NA
cdr3_nt: TGTGCCAGCAGACTCGGGAACACCGGGGAGCTGTTTTTT
cdr3_aa: CASRLGNTGELFF

clone_size: NA
v_call: TRBV19
j_call: TRBJ2-7
d_call: TRBD1
cdr3_nt: TGTGCCAGTAGTAGACCGTCGGACAGGGGGCTTGTCGAGCAGTACTTC
cdr3_aa: CASSRPSDRGLVEQYF

clone_size: NA
v_call: TRBV9
j_call: TRBJ2-1
d_call: TRBD1
cdr3_nt: TGTGCCAGCAGCGCCCGACAGGGGGCGGATGAGCAGTTCTTC
cdr3_aa: CASSARQGADEQFF

clone_size: NA
v_call: TRBV2
j_call: TRBJ2-1
d_call: TRBD2
cdr3_nt: TGTGCCAGCAGGGGACTAGCGGGGGGGTTTTCCTACAATGAGCAGTTCTTC
cdr3_aa: CASRGLAGGFSYNEQFF

clone_size: NA
v_call: TRBV19
j_call: TRBJ2-6
d_call: NA
cdr3_nt: TGTGCCAGTATCTCGGTTAGTGGGGCCAACGTCCTGACTTTC
cdr3_aa: CASISVSGANVLTF

clone_size: NA
v_call: TRBV6-1
j_call: TRBJ1-1
d_call: TRBD1
cdr3_nt: TGTGCCAGCAGTGAACCGGGACAGGGGAACACTGAAGCTTTCTTT
cdr3_aa: CASSEPGQGNTEAFF

clone_size: NA
v_call: TRBV12-5
j_call: TRBJ2-1
d_call: NA
cdr3_nt: TGTGCTAGCGCCCTCTCCCCGTCTTACAATGAGCAGTTCTTC
cdr3_aa: CASALSPSYNEQFF

clone_size: NA
v_call: TRBV19
j_call: TRBJ1-5
d_call: TRBD1
cdr3_nt: TGTGCCAGTAGTGGGGGACAGGGGGCGACTCAGCCCCAGCATTTT
cdr3_aa: CASSGGQGATQPQHF

clone_size: NA
v_call: TRBV19
j_call: TRBJ1-1
d_call: NA
cdr3_nt: TGTGCCAGTAGTGCCGGCCGGGGCCTAGGTGAAGCTTTCTTT
cdr3_aa: CASSAGRGLGEAFF

clone_size: NA
v_call: TRBV12-5
j_call: TRBJ2-1
d_call: TRBD2
cdr3_nt: TGTGCTAGTGTCCCTAGCGGGAGTTACCACAATGAGCAGTTCTTC
cdr3_aa: CASVPSGSYHNEQFF

clone_size: NA
v_call: TRBV18
j_call: TRBJ1-4
d_call: NA
cdr3_nt: TGTGCCAGCTCACCGGGAACTAATGAAAAACTGTTTTTT
cdr3_aa: CASSPGTNEKLFF

clone_size: NA
v_call: TRBV24-1
j_call: TRBJ2-3
d_call: NA
cdr3_nt: TGTGCCACCAGTGGGGGGGACGAAGATACGCAGTATTTT
cdr3_aa: CATSGGDEDTQYF